This T cell receptor beta chain originates from a study of T cell changes during pregnancy in multiple sclerosis. The assay was immunoSEQ multiplex PCR, and TCRdb's table has in-frame clones only and misses some. Among some 80,000 clones listed, about 91% were seen once. V lost 2 bases to trimming and J lost 2 bases, with 9 bases between them. CDR1 GTSNPN and CDR2 SVGIG come from the germline V gene (reference sequence). The length of the CDR3 is 13 residues. Source: peripheral blood, taken before pregnancy. This clonotype was sampled from a female donor with multiple sclerosis, enrolled in a pregnancy study. The rearrangement uses TRBV30 and TRBJ2-5; D call uncertain. Here the CDR3 reads CAWSWAGQETQYF. The CDR3 DNA follows: TGTGCCTGGAGTTGGGCAGGACAAGAGACCCAGTACTTC.